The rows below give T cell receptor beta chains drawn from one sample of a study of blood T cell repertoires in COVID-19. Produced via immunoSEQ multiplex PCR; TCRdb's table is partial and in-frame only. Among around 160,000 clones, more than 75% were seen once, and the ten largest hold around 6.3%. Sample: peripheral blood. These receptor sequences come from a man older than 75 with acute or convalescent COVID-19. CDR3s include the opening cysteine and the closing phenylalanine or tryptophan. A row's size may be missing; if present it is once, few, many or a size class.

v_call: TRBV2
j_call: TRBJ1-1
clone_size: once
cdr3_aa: CASNQDRLNTEAFF

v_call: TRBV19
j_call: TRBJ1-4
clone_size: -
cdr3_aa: CASTRRVFNEKLFF

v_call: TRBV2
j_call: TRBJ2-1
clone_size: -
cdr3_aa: CASSPGQGNFNEQFF

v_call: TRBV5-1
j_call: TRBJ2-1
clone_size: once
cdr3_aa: CASSLDPGASGEQFF

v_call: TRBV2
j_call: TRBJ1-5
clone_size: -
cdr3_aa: CASSEVLAGQPQHF

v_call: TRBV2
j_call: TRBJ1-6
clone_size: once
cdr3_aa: CASSEQGVESPLHF

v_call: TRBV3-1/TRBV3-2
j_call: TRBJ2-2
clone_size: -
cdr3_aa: CASSHDRSYTGELFF

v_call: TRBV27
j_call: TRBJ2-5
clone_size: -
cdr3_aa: CASSLNGEETQYF

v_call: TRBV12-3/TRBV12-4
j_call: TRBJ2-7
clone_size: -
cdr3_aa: CASSPSYEQYF

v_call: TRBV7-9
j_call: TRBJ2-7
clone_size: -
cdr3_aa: CASSLETSGAYEQYF

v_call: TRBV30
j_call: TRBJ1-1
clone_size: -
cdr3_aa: CASRRSTEAFF

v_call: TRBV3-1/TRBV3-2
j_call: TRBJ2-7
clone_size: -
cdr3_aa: CASSGLAAPHEQYF

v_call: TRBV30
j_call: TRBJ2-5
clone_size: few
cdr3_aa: CAWSVSSSGRGETQYF

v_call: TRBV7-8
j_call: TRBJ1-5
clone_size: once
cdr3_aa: CASRRGAGSGNQPQHF

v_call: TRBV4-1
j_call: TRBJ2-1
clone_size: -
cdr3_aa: CASSPLRLDRDEQFF

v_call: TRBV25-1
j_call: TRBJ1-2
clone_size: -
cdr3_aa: CASSGAGTGEGYGYTF

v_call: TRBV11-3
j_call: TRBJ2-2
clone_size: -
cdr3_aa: CASSLTSGRLGTGELFF

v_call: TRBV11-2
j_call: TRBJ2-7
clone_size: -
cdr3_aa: CASSLLGSSYEQYF

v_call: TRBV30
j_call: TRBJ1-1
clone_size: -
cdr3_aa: CASAWTEAFF

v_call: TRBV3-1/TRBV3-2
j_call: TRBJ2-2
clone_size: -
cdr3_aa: CASSLISGFGTGELFF

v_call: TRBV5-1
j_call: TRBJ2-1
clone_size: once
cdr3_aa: CASSLAATSGDNEQFF

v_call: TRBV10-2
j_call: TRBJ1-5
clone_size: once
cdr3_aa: CASSFQYNQPQHF

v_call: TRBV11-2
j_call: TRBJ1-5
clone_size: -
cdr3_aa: CASSLAGNSNQPQHF

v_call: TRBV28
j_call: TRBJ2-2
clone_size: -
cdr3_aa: CASSNTGAVTNTGELFF

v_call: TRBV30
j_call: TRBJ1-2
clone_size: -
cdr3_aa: CAWSRSALGTGTPLYGYTF

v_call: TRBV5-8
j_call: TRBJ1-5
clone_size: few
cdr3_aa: CASSSGTGGVQPQHF

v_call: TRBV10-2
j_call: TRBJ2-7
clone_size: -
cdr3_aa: CASHPGLISEQYF

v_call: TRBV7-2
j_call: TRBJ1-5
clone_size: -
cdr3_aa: CASSLDGRVEQPQHF

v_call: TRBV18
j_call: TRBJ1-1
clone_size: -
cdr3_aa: CASSPLGQGGAEAFF

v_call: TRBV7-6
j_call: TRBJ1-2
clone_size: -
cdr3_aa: CASSLFSSANYGYTF

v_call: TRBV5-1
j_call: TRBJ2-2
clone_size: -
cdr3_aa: CASSLEPQGYTGELFF

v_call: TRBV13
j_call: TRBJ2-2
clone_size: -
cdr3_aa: CASSLEGGRGIGTGELFF

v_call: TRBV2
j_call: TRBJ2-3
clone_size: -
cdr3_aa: CASGRGGTDTQYF

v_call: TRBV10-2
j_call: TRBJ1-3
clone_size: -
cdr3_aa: CASSEGRSGNTIYF

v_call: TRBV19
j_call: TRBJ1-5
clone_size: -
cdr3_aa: CASRMTGGNQPQHF

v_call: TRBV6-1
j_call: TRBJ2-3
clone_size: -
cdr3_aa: CASSEGGLAGVGDTQYF

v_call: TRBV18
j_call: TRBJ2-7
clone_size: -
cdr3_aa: CASSPLSGTSGSYEQYF

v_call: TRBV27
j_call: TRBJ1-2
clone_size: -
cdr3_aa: CASSPQRLRDRGDYGYTF

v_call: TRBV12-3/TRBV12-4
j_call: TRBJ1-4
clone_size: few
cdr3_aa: CASSLPTNEKLFF

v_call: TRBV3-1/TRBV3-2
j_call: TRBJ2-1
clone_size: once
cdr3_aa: CASSWGLAEASEQFF

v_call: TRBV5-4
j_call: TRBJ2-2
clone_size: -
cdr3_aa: CASRRDSNTGELFF

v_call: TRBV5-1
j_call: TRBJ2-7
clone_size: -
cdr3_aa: CASSFGQGNEQYF

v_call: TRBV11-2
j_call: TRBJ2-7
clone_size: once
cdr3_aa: CASSLVGLALMDEQYF

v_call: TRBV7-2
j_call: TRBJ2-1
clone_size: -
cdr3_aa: CASSLRSGGSSYNEQFF

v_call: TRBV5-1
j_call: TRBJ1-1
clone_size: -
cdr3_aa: CASSLDRANTEAFF

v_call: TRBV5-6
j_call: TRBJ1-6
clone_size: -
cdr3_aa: CASSLDRSSYNSPLHF

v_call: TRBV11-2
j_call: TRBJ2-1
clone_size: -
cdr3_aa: CASSLGTWRGGRGEQFF

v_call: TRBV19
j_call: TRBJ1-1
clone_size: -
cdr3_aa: CASAAGGRWDTEAFF

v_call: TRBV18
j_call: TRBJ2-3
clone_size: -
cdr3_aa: CASSPRSSGGDQGTQYF

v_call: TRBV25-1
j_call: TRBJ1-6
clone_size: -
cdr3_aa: CASTEGGYNSPLHF

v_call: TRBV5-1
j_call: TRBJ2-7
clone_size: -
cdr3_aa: CASSLAGTGGYEQYF

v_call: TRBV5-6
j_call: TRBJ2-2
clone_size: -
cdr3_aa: CASSPVTGGGTGELFF

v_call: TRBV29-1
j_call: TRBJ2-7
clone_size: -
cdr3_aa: CSVGSAAATREQYF

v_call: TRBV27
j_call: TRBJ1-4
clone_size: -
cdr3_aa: CASSLEGGANEKLFF

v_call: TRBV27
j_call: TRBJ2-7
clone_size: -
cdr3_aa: CASSHNRGYEQYF